The sequence of this TCR beta chain was determined in a study of blood T cells in healthy people across ages. In its sample, this clonotype was seen a few times. Per the germline V gene, CDR1 is SGHDN and CDR2 is FVKESK. The CDR3 is 13 residues long. Trimming took 3 bases from V and 3 from J, leaving 9 bases between them. The authors ran a second PCR of 7 to 11 cycles using a sample-barcoded 5' primer and a J-beta primer mix. TCRdb redid the calling of the 5' RACE reads with MiXCR, one entry per CDR3 protein. This sample carries approximately 760,000 distinct CDR3 sequences, just under 25% of them seen once, and the ten largest clones take 9% to 9.5%. Separately, the same data were catalogued under a study of T cells of mothers and their children. That study adds: Whatever RNA was extracted went entirely into cDNA synthesis, at roughly 1.5 ug per 15 ul.

The origin of this receptor is a boy aged 10-17 years in good health. The sequencing input was blood. The chain combines TRBV14 with TRBJ2-7; D unclear. The CDR3 reads CASSQVDIYEQYF. DNA for the CDR3: TGTGCCAGCAGCCAGGTTGACATCTACGAGCAGTACTTC.